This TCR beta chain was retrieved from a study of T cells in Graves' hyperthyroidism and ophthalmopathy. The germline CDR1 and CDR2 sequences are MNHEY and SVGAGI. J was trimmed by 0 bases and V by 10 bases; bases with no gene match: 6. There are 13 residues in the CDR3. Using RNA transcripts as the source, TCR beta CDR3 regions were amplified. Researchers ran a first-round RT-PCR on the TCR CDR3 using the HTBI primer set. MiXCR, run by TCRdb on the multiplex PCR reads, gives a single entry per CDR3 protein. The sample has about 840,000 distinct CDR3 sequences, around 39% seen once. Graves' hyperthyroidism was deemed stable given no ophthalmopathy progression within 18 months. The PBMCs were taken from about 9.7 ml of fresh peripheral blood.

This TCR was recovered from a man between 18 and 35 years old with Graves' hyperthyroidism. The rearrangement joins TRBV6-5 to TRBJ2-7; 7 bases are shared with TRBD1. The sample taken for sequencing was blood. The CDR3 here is CATQGQISYEQYF. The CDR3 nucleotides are TGTGCCACCCAGGGACAGATCTCCTACGAGCAGTACTTC.